The entry below describes one T cell receptor (beta chain). This sample is drawn from a study of blood T cell repertoires in COVID-19. About the research overall: Sample material is recorded as cDNA or gDNA derived from T cells, B-cell-depleted T cells, or PBMCs.

Here immunoSEQ multiplex PCR was the method, and the copy in TCRdb shows in-frame clones only, minus some. In the table there are around 160,000 clones, roughly 88% of which are singletons. Germline loops: CDR1 LGHDT, CDR2 YNNKEL (reference sequence). V gave up 1 base and J gave up 7 bases, with 14 bases separating them. There are 14 residues in the CDR3. The clonotype was recovered from a woman in her fifties or sixties with COVID-19, enrolled during active disease. The sequenced sample was peripheral blood. The rearrangement joins TRBV3-1 (or the pseudogene TRBV3-2) to TRBJ2-7; tentatively, D is TRBD2 (5 bases). CDR3 sequence reads: CASSQGSTSGEQYF. In nucleotides, the CDR3 is TGTGCCAGCAGCCAAGGAAGTACGTCGGGAGAGCAGTACTTC.